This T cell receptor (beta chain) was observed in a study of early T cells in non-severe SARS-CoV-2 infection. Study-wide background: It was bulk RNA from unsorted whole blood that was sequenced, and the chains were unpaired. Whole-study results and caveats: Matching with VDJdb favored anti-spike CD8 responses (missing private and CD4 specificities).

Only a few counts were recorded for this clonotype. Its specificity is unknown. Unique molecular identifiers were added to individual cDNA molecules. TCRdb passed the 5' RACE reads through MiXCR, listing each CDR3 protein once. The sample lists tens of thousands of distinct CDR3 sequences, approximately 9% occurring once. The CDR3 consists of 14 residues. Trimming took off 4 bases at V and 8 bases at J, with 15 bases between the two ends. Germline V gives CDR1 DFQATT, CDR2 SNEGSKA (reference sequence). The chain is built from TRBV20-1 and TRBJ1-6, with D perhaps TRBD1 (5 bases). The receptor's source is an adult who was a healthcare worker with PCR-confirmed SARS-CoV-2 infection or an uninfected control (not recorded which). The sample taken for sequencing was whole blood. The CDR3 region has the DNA TGCAGTGCTAACCGGGACGGCCTTGATTCACCCCTCCACTTT. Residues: CSANRDGLDSPLHF.